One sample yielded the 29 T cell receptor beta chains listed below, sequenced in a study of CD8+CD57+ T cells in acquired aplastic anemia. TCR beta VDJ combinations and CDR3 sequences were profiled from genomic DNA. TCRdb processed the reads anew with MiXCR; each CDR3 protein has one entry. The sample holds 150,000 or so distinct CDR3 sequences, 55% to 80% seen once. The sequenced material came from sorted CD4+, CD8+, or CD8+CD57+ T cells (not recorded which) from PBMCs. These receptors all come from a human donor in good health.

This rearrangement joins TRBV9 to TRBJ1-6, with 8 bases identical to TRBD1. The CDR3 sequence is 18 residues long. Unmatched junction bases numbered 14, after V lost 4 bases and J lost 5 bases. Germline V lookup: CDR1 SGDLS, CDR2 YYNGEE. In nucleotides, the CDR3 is TGTGCCAGCAGCCCACACGCCAGGGGGCGCAACGATAATTCACCCCTCCACTTT. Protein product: CASSPHARGRNDNSPLHF.

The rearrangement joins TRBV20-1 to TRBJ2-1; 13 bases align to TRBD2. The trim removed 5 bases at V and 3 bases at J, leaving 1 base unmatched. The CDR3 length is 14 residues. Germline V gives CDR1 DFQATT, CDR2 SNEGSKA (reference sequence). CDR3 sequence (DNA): TGCAGTGCTGGACTAGCGGGAGTCTACAATGAGCAGTTCTTC. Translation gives CSAGLAGVYNEQFF.

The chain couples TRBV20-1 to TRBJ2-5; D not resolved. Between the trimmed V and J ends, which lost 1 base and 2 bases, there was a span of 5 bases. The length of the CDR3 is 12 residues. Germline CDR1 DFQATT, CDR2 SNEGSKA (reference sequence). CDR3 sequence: CSARVGQETQYF. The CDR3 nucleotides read TGCAGTGCTAGAGTTGGTCAAGAGACCCAGTACTTC.

The CDR3 sequence is CASSPRIDRGTPNTEAFF. In DNA, the CDR3 is TGTGCCAGCAGCCCTAGGATCGACAGGGGCACTCCGAACACTGAAGCTTTCTTT. The chain is built from TRBV13 and TRBJ1-1, with TRBD1 matching 8 bases. V shed 5 bases, J shed 1 base, and the junction held 15 bases outside the gene matches. The CDR3 covers 18 residues. Germline-derived CDR1 and CDR2 are PRHDT and FYEKMQ (reference sequence).

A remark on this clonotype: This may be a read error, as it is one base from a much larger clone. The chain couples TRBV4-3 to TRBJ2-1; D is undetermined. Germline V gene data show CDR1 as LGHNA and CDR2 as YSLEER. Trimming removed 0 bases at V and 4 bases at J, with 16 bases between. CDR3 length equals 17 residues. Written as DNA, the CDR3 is TGCGCCAGCAGCCAAGAGTCCCGGGCTACTATGTACAATGAGCAGTTCTTC. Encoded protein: CASSQESRATMYNEQFF.

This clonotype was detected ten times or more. The CDR3 bases are TGTGCCAGCAGCTTTCGGGCGGGAGGAGGTGAGCAGTTCTTC. Its protein product is CASSFRAGGGEQFF. The rearrangement links TRBV7-9 to TRBJ2-1, with 8 bases fitting TRBD2. V lost 3 bases, J lost 9 bases, and 7 bases stayed unmatched. CDR3 length equals 14 residues. Germline V gives CDR1 SEHNR, CDR2 FQNEAQ (reference sequence).

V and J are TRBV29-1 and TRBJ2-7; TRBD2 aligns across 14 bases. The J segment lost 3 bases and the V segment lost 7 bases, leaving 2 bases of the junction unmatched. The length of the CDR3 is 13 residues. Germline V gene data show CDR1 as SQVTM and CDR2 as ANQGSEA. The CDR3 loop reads CSAGTSGSYEQYF. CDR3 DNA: TGCAGCGCAGGGACTAGCGGGAGCTACGAGCAGTACTTC.

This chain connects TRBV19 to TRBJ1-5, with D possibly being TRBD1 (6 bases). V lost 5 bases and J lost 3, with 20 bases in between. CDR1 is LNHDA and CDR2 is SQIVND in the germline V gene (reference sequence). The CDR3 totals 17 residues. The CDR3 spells CASSPRTAPRDNQPQHF. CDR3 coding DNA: TGTGCCAGTAGTCCCCGGACAGCACCGCGGGACAATCAGCCCCAGCATTTT.

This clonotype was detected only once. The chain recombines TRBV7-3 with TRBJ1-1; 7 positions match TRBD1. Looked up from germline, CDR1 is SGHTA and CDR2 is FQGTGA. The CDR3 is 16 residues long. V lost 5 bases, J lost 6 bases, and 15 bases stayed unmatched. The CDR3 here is CASSNDPGQPISEAFF. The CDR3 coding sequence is TGTGCCAGCAGCAACGACCCGGGACAGCCTATTTCTGAAGCTTTCTTT.

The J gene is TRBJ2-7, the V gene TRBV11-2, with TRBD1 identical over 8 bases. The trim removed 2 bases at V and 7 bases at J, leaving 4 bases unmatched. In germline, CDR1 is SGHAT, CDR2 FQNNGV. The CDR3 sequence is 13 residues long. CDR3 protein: CASSLQGAGEQYF. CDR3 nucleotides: TGTGCCAGCAGCTTACAGGGGGCGGGTGAGCAGTACTTC.

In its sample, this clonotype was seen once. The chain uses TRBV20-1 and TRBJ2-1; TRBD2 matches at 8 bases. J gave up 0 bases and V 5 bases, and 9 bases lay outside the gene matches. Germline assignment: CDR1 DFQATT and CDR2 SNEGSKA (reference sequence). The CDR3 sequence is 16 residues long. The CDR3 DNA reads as TGCAGTGCTTCGGGCAGCGGGGGTTCCTCCTACAATGAGCAGTTCTTC. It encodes CSASGSGGSSYNEQFF.

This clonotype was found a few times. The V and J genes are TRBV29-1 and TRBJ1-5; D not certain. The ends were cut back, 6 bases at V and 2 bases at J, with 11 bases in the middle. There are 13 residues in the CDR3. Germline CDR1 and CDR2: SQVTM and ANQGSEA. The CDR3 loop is CSVAENGNQPQHF. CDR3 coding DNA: TGCAGCGTGGCAGAGAATGGCAATCAGCCCCAGCATTTT.

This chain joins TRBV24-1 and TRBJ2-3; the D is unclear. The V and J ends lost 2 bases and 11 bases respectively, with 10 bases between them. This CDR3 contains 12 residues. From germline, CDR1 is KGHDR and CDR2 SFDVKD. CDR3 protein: CATSDSAEMQYF. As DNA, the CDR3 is TGTGCCACCAGTGATTCTGCGGAGATGCAGTATTTT.

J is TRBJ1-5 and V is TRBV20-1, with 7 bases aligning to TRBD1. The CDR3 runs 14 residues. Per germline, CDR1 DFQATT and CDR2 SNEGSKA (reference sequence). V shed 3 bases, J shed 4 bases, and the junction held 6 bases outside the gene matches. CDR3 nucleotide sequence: TGCAGTGCTAGCGGGGGACAGCCGAATCAGCCCCAGCATTTT. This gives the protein CSASGGQPNQPQHF.

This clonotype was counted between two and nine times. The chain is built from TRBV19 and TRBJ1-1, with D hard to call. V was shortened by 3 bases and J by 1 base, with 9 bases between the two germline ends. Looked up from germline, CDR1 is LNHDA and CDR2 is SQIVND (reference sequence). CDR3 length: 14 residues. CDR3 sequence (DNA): TGTGCCAGTAGTATCGAGACACCGAACACTGAAGCTTTCTTT. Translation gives CASSIETPNTEAFF.

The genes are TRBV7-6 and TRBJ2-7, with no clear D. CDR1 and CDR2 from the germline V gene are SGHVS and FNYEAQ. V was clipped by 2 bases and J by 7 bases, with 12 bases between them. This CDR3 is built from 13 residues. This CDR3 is CASSLLMRQEQYF. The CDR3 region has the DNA TGTGCCAGCAGCTTATTGATGCGCCAGGAGCAGTACTTC.

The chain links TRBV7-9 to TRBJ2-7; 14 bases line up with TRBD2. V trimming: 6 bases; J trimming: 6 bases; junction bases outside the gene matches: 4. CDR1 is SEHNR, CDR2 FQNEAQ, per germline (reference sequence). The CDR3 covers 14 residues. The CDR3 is CASSGGLAGVEQYF. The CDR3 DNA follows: TGTGCCAGCAGTGGGGGACTAGCGGGAGTCGAGCAGTACTTC.

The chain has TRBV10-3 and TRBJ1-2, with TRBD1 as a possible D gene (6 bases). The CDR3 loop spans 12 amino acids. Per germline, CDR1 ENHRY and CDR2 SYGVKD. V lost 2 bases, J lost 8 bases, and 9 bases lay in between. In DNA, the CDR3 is TGTGCCATCAGTGAGACAGGGTTCGGCTACACCTTC. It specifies CAISETGFGYTF.

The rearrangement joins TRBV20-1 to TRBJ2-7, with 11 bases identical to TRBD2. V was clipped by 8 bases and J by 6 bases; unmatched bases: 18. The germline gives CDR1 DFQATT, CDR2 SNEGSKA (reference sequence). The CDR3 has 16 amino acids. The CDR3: CSIAAATSGRGGEQYF. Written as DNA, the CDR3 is TGCAGTATCGCGGCAGCTACTAGCGGGAGAGGTGGCGAGCAGTACTTC.

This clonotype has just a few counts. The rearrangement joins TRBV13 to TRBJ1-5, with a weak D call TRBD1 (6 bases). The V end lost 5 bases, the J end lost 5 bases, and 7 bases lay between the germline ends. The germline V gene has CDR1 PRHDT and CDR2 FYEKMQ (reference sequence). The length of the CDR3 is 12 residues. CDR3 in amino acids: CASSKGDQPQHF. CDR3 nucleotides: TGTGCCAGCAGCAAGGGGGATCAGCCCCAGCATTTT. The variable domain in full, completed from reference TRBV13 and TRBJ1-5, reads AAGVIQSPRHLIKEKRETATLKCYPIPRHDTVYWYQQGPGQDPQFLISFYEKMQSDKGSIPDRFSAQQFSDYHSELNMSSLELGDSALYFCASSKGDQPQHFGDGTRLSIL.

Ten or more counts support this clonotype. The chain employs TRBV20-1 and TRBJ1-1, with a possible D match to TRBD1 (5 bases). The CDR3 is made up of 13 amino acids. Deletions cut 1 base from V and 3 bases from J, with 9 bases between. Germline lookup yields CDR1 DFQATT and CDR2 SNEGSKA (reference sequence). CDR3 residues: CSARGEGDTEAFF. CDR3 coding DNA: TGCAGTGCTAGAGGGGAAGGGGACACTGAAGCTTTCTTT.

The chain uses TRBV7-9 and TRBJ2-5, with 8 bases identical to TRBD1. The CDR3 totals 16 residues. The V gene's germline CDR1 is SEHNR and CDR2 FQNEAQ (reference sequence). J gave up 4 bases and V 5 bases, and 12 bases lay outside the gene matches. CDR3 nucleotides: TGTGCCAGCAGCCAAGGACAGGGTCGTTGGGGAGAGACCCAGTACTTC. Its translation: CASSQGQGRWGETQYF.

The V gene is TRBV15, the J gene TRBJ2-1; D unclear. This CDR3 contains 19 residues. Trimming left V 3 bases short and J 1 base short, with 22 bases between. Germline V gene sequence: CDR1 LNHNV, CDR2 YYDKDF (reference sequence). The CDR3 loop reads CATSSEALLEVSSYNEQFF. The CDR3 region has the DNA TGTGCCACCAGCAGTGAAGCGCTTCTTGAGGTCTCATCCTACAATGAGCAGTTCTTC.

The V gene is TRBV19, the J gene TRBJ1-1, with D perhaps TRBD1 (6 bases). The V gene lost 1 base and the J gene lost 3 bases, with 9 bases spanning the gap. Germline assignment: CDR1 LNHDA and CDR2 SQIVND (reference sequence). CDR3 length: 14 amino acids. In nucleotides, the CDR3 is TGTGCCAGTAGTATAGTTCAGGGGCACACTGAAGCTTTCTTT. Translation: CASSIVQGHTEAFF. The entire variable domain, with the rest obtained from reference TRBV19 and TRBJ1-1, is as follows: DGGITQSPKYLFRKEGQNVTLSCEQNLNHDAMYWYRQDPGQGLRLIYYSQIVNDFQKGDIAEGYSVSREKKESFPLTVTSAQKNPTAFYLCASSIVQGHTEAFFGQGTRLTVV.

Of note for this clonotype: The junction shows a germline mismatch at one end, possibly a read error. This CDR3 reads CDSRVGTSGIYGQYF. The CDR3 region has the DNA TGTGACAGCAGAGTAGGGACTAGCGGGATCTACGGGCAGTACTTC. The chain joins TRBV2 to TRBJ2-7; 13 bases align to TRBD2. Germline V gene sequence: CDR1 SNHLY, CDR2 FYNNEI. This CDR3 is 15 amino acids long.

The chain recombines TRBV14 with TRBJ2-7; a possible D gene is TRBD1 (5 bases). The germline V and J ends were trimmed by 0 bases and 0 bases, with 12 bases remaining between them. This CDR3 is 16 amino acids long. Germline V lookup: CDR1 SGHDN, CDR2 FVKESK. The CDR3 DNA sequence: TGTGCCAGCAGCCAAGACAGGGAAGTTCCCTCCTACGAGCAGTACTTC. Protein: CASSQDREVPSYEQYF.

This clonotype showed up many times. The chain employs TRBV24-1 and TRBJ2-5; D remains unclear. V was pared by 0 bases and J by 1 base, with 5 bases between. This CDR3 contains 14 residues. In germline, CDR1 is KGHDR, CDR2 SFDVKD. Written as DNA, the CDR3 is TGTGCCACCAGTGATTTGGCGGCCCAAGAGACCCAGTACTTC. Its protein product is CATSDLAAQETQYF.

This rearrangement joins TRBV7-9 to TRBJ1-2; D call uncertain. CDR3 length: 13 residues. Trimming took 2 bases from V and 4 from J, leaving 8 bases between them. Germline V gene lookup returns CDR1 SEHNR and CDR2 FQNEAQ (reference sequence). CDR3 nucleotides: TGTGCCAGCAGCTTAATAACATCCTATGGCTACACCTTC. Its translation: CASSLITSYGYTF.

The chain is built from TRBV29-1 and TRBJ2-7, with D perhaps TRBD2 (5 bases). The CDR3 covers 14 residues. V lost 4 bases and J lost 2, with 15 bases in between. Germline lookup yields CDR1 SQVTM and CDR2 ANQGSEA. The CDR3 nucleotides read TGCAGCGTTGGACTAAGGCAGGCTACCTACGAGCAGTACTTC. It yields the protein CSVGLRQATYEQYF.